A selection of T cell receptor beta chains follows, all from one sample in a study of cytomegalovirus exposure and HLA in healthy donors. Generated by immunoSEQ multiplex PCR, the TCRdb table keeps only in-frame clones and is missing some. Here the sample spans approximately 210,000 clones, around 80% being singletons. Material: PBMCs. These TCRs come from a woman aged 40 to 50 in good health and CMV-seronegative. CDR3s include the opening cysteine and the closing phenylalanine or tryptophan.

J,V,CDR3
TRBJ2-5,TRBV5-4,CASSSGPGNQETQYF
TRBJ1-2,TRBV19,CASSIVSGYGYTF
TRBJ2-1,TRBV2,CASRDRAYNEQFF
TRBJ2-5,TRBV7-9,CASSLRDRGRQGETQYF
TRBJ2-1,TRBV18,CASSNPGGPGYNEQFF
TRBJ1-2,TRBV9,CASSVASRTGINYGYTF
-,TRBV5-1,CASSLAVSNYEQYF
TRBJ2-5,TRBV30,CAWSRHQGGGETQYF
TRBJ2-3,TRBV11-2,CASSSDRGPEDTQYF
TRBJ1-5,TRBV19,CASSLTGRSEPQHF
TRBJ2-1,TRBV15,CATSRDRGYDNEQFF
TRBJ2-4,TRBV29-1,CSATLTGSIRNIQYF
TRBJ2-3,TRBV5-4,CASSLILDSDTQYF
TRBJ1-2,TRBV15,CATSRGGGRPNGYTF
TRBJ1-2,TRBV5-1,CASSLDGRGDDGYTF
TRBJ2-7,TRBV27,CASSFRTGAYEQYF
TRBJ2-3,TRBV5-4,CASSPGLAGGFTDTQYF
TRBJ2-7,TRBV6-5,CASSPTGGSSYEQYF
TRBJ2-7,TRBV19,CASSGPGTASSYEQYF
TRBJ1-1,TRBV7-6,CASSLFQNTEAFF
TRBJ2-5,TRBV11-3,CASSLGAGGSEETQYF
TRBJ1-1,TRBV30,CAWNPGNTEAFF
TRBJ2-1,TRBV5-6,CASSRLAGEQFF
TRBJ2-1,TRBV18,CASSLRQGRGYNEQFF